This T cell receptor (beta chain) originates from a study of cytomegalovirus exposure and HLA in healthy donors. Points from the study as a whole: Most TCRs appeared rarely, but some public TCRs recurred in many donors. Reportedly, fewer N-insertions than the approximately 680-donor mean appeared in an Asian-associated ancestry cluster in a later analysis.

With 60 Vbeta and 13 Jbeta primers, the PCR was carried out. Only in-frame clones appear in the TCRdb table, and some are missing; sequencing was by immunoSEQ multiplex PCR. The data show some 89,000 clones, approximately 81% seen once. Germline lookup yields CDR1 MDHEN and CDR2 SYDVKM. V lost 3 bases to trimming and J lost 5 bases; unmatched junction nucleotides: 6. The CDR3 covers 14 residues. This clone was seen more than once but under ten times. Its antigen is undetermined. The sample taken for sequencing was PBMCs. This TCR was recovered from a middle-aged man in good health and CMV-seropositive. The rearrangement uses TRBV28 and TRBJ2-5; 7 bases are shared with TRBD2. The CDR3: CASSLPGRKETQYF. CDR3 bases: TGTGCCAGCAGTTTGCCCGGGAGGAAGGAGACCCAGTACTTC.